This T cell receptor (beta chain) came from a study of Ad26.COV2.S vaccination and SARS-CoV-2 variants. This CDR3 has 18 amino acids. CDR1 and CDR2 from the germline V gene are SGHRS and YFSETQ. Between the trimmed V and J ends, which lost 4 bases and 0 bases, there was a span of 21 bases. Regarding treatment: 15 to 20 received Ad26.COV2.S at low or high dose, single or two shots; about 5 received placebo; per-sample allocation not given. Sample collection was performed on day 63 after the first vaccine or placebo injection. The protocol was immunoSEQ multiplex PCR, while the TCRdb copy is restricted to in-frame clones and leaves out a portion. The sample yields about 320,000 clones, about 86% seen once.

This specimen was peripheral blood, taken in a trial of Ad26.COV2.S vaccine versus placebo. The sequence came from a person between 18 and 60 years old who received the Ad26.COV2.S COVID-19 vaccine or a placebo. This chain links TRBV5-1 with TRBJ2-3; D not resolved. CDR3 nucleotides: TGCGCCAGCAGCAGAGCTACCTACGGAATCGCGAGCACAGATACGCAGTATTTT. The encoded protein is CASSRATYGIASTDTQYF.